In its sample, the clone carrying this T cell receptor (beta chain) was seen many times. This entry belongs to a study of Ad26.COV2.S vaccination and SARS-CoV-2 variants. Treatment described: approximately 18 received Ad26.COV2.S at low or high dose, single or two shots; about five received placebo; per-sample allocation not given. At day 63 after the first vaccine or placebo injection, samples were drawn. The CDR3 runs to 11 residues. V lost 7 bases to trimming and J lost 3 bases, with 7 bases between them. Germline V lookup: CDR1 SNHLY, CDR2 FYNNEI. Using immunoSEQ multiplex PCR, the repertoire was profiled, and TCRdb retains in-frame clones only, with some absent. The sample lists 250,000 or so clones; around 85% were seen once.

The clonotype was recovered from a person between 18 and 60 years old who received the Ad26.COV2.S COVID-19 vaccine or a placebo. This sequence joins TRBV2 and TRBJ2-7; D unresolved. The starting material was peripheral blood, obtained in a trial of Ad26.COV2.S vaccine versus placebo. In nucleotides, the CDR3 is TGTGCCAGCACCGGGCGCTACGAGCAGTACTTC. Translated, it gives CASTGRYEQYF.